A selection of T cell receptor beta chains follows, all from one sample in a study of low-dose radiotherapy and immunotherapy resistance in tumors. TCRdb reanalysed the reads using MiXCR and keeps one entry per CDR3 protein. Here the sample spans tens of thousands of distinct CDR3 sequences, 33% being singletons. This specimen consisted of PBMCs, obtained after low-dose radiotherapy plus immunotherapy. These receptors originate from a male donor with rectosigmoid adenocarcinoma. Each CDR3 is given with its conserved first and last residue. A D gene is named only where the DNA matches it firmly. Expanded clones get a size class; other rows say once, few or many, or leave the size out.

>TRBV28|TRBD2|16|few|TRBJ2-4
CASSGLAGGFKNIQYF
TGTGCCAGCAGTGGACTAGCGGGAGGGTTTAAAAACATTCAGTACTTC
>TRBV5-1|NA|14|many|TRBJ2-1
CASSLASGSFEQFF
TGCGCCAGCAGCTTGGCGTCCGGCTCATTTGAGCAGTTCTTC
>TRBV19|NA|13|NA|TRBJ2-7
CASSFAIGYEQYF
TGTGCCAGTAGTTTCGCAATCGGCTACGAGCAGTACTTC
>TRBV28|NA|13|many|TRBJ1-1
CASSSVMDTEAFF
TGTGCCAGCAGTTCAGTAATGGACACTGAAGCTTTCTTT
>TRBV7-2|NA|14|NA|TRBJ2-5
CASSLEQIQETQYF
TGTGCCAGCAGCTTAGAACAGATTCAAGAGACCCAGTACTTC
>TRBV28|TRBD1|17|NA|TRBJ1-2
CASSPQGARYYNYGYTF
TGTGCCAGCAGTCCTCAGGGGGCGCGGTATTATAACTATGGCTACACCTTC
>TRBV20-1|NA|13|many|TRBJ2-2
CSAPEGITGELFF
TGCAGTGCTCCAGAGGGGATCACCGGGGAGCTGTTTTTT
>TRBV29-1|TRBD1|13|many|TRBJ1-2
CSVDFRTGDGYTF
TGCAGCGTTGACTTCCGGACAGGGGATGGCTACACCTTC
>TRBV30|NA|13|NA|TRBJ2-2
CAWSRPGGGELFF
TGTGCCTGGAGTCGTCCCGGGGGCGGGGAGCTGTTTTTT
>TRBV28|TRBD1|13|NA|TRBJ2-7
CASNVGQRYEQYF
TGTGCCAGCAACGTGGGACAGCGGTACGAGCAGTACTTC
>TRBV19|TRBD2|14|few|TRBJ2-3
CASRNRGGSDTQYF
TGTGCCAGTAGGAATCGGGGGGGCTCAGATACGCAGTATTTT
>TRBV12-3/TRBV12-4|NA|15|many|TRBJ2-5
CASSFRSTAQETQYF
TGTGCCAGCAGTTTTAGGTCGACCGCCCAAGAGACCCAGTACTTC
>TRBV6-1|NA|13|NA|TRBJ1-1
CASRRIQGTEAFF
TGTGCCAGCAGAAGAATCCAGGGTACTGAAGCTTTCTTT
>TRBV5-1|TRBD1|13|many|TRBJ2-4
CASAGQGVNIQYF
TGCGCCAGCGCCGGACAGGGGGTAAACATTCAGTACTTC
>TRBV6-6|TRBD1|14|few|TRBJ2-7
CASSRTGESYEQYF
TGTGCCAGCAGTCGGACAGGGGAATCCTACGAGCAGTACTTC
>TRBV3-1|NA|14|NA|TRBJ2-6
CASSLSSGANVLTF
TGTGCCAGCAGCCTCTCTTCTGGGGCCAACGTCCTGACTTTC
>TRBV6-5|TRBD2|16|many|TRBJ2-5
CASSYWAGGYQETQYF
TGTGCCAGCAGTTACTGGGCGGGAGGGTACCAAGAGACCCAGTACTTC
>TRBV3-1|TRBD2|18|NA|TRBJ2-7
CASSRERASGSSSYEQYF
TGTGCCAGCAGCCGGGAAAGGGCTAGCGGTTCAAGCTCCTACGAGCAGTACTTC
>TRBV24-1|TRBD2|17|many|TRBJ2-2
CATSDPTLAGGRGELFF
TGTGCCACCAGTGATCCGACACTAGCGGGAGGGCGTGGGGAGCTGTTTTTT
>TRBV6-5|TRBD1|16|many|TRBJ1-5
CASSYSGQGGARPQHF
TGTGCCAGCAGTTACTCCGGACAGGGGGGAGCTCGGCCCCAGCATTTT
>TRBV11-2|NA|14|NA|TRBJ2-5
CASTPGEPGETQYF
TGTGCCAGCACCCCTGGGGAACCCGGCGAGACCCAGTACTTC
>TRBV4-3|NA|14|NA|TRBJ2-3
CASSQDGSGDTQYF
TGCGCCAGCAGCCAAGACGGTAGCGGAGATACGCAGTATTTT
>TRBV9|NA|11|many|TRBJ2-3
CASSVDGTQYF
TGTGCCAGCAGCGTAGACGGTACGCAGTATTTT